The 32 T cell receptor beta chains below come from one sample, sequenced in a study of regulatory T cells in long-lasting Graves disease. Time point in this sample: newly diagnosed GD, antithyroid drugs for less than 3 months. RNA from PBMCs was the source of the TCR library. The authors built TCR beta libraries using iRepertoire HTBI primers and Arm-PCR of CDR3 regions. TCRdb independently ran MiXCR on the multiplex PCR reads; one entry per CDR3 protein. The repertoire holds roughly 400,000 distinct CDR3 sequences, over 14% seen once, with over 7.5% in the top ten. The sample was also reused in another study, on T cells in Graves' hyperthyroidism and ophthalmopathy.

The specimen comprised peripheral blood mononuclear cells (PBMCs), sampled at new diagnosis, from a patient treated with antithyroid drugs. The receptors here all came from a woman aged 40 to 50 with Graves disease.

This clonotype was observed at least ten times. The rearrangement uses TRBV18 and TRBJ1-4; D not certain. Germline CDR1 KGHSH, CDR2 LQKENI. CDR3 length: 14 residues. V was trimmed by 2 bases and J by 1 base, leaving 5 bases between them. The CDR3 coding sequence is TGTGCCAGCTCACCAGCAGGAACTAATGAAAAACTGTTTTTT. The encoded protein is CASSPAGTNEKLFF.

Details on this clonotype: The likely explanation is a read error, given a far larger clone one base away. The chain has TRBV28 and TRBJ2-1; 11 bases are shared with TRBD2. The trim removed 4 bases at V and 9 bases at J, leaving 11 bases unmatched. This CDR3 is 16 amino acids long. From germline, CDR1 is MDHEN and CDR2 SYDVKM. CDR3 in amino acids: CASSSRLAGGLGEQFF. CDR3 DNA sequence: TGTGCCAGCAGTTCCCGTCTAGCGGGAGGTCTCGGTGAGCAGTTCTTC.

This clonotype was seen many times. The V and J genes are TRBV29-1 and TRBJ2-2; D gene ambiguous. Trimming removed 3 bases from V and 0 bases from J, with 8 bases in between. There are 14 residues in the CDR3. CDR1 SQVTM and CDR2 ANQGSEA come from the germline V gene. The CDR3 DNA follows: TGCAGCGTTGAGCACCATACGAACACCGGGGAGCTGTTTTTT. Translating it yields CSVEHHTNTGELFF.

This clonotype was counted many times. The chain links TRBV6-5 to TRBJ1-1; D is unclear. The germline gives CDR1 MNHEY, CDR2 SVGAGI. The CDR3 consists of 12 residues. V lost 2 bases, J lost 4 bases, and 5 bases lay in between. CDR3 bases: TGTGCCAGCAGTTACAAAACCACTGAAGCTTTCTTT. As protein: CASSYKTTEAFF.

The chain uses TRBV19 and TRBJ1-2; D unclear. The CDR3 length is 12 residues. The germline gives CDR1 LNHDA, CDR2 SQIVND (reference sequence). For the CDR3, the DNA is TGTGCTACGGACGGGCGTAACTATGGCTACACCTTC. Its translation is CATDGRNYGYTF.

This clonotype was seen only a few times. This sequence joins TRBV12-3 or TRBV12-4 and TRBJ2-7; possibly TRBD1 for D (6 bases). The CDR3 consists of 12 residues. The V gene lost 4 bases and the J gene lost 2 bases, with 6 bases spanning the gap. This CDR3 reads CASSWTAYEQYF. CDR3 bases: TGTGCCAGCAGTTGGACAGCCTACGAGCAGTACTTC.

The chain has TRBV20-1 and TRBJ1-3; 9 bases agree with TRBD1. CDR3 length equals 15 residues. Unmatched junction bases numbered 7, after V lost 4 bases and J lost 3 bases. The germline gives CDR1 DFQATT, CDR2 SNEGSKA (reference sequence). CDR3 sequence reads: CSATPGQGGGNTIYF. Written as DNA, the CDR3 is TGCAGTGCTACTCCGGGACAGGGAGGTGGAAACACCATATATTTT.

This clonotype was observed at least ten times. V is TRBV6-5 and J is TRBJ2-7; TRBD2 matches 8 bases. This CDR3 spans 16 amino acids. Germline CDR1 MNHEY, CDR2 SVGAGI. V shed 0 bases and J 3 bases; nucleotides not matched to a gene: 7. The CDR3 is CASSYSQREWRYEQYF. In DNA, the CDR3 is TGTGCCAGCAGTTACTCTCAGCGGGAGTGGCGCTACGAGCAGTACTTC.

This clonotype was counted ten times or more. The V and J genes are TRBV29-1 and TRBJ2-3, with D possibly matching TRBD2 (6 bases). CDR3 length: 14 residues. With 1 base removed from V and 1 base from J, the gap between germline ends came to 9 bases. Germline V CDR1 and CDR2: SQVTM, ANQGSEA. In DNA form, the CDR3 reads TGCAGCGTTGAAGGACTAGTCGGCACAGATACGCAGTATTTT. It translates to CSVEGLVGTDTQYF.

This clonotype has just a few counts. The V gene is TRBV20-1, the J gene TRBJ2-1; 11 positions agree with TRBD2. The V gene end was trimmed by 0 bases and the J gene end by 8 bases; junction bases not matched to a gene: 15. Germline-derived CDR1 and CDR2 are DFQATT and SNEGSKA (reference sequence). The CDR3 runs to 18 residues. As DNA, the CDR3 is TGCAGTGCTAGAGATCTCAAGACTAGCGGGACAGGTCGGGATGAGCAGTTCTTC. This codes for CSARDLKTSGTGRDEQFF.

This clonotype has a handful of counts. V is TRBV7-2 and J is TRBJ2-3, with TRBD1 identical over 12 bases. The CDR3 is 18 residues long. The germline V gene has CDR1 SGHTA and CDR2 FQGNSA. The V segment lost 4 bases and the J segment 5 bases; nucleotides outside the gene matches: 13. The CDR3 here is CASSYLPQGQGAGDTQYF. CDR3 DNA sequence: TGTGCCAGCAGCTACCTCCCACAGGGACAGGGGGCGGGAGATACGCAGTATTTT.

This sequence joins TRBV20-1 and TRBJ2-1, with TRBD2 matching over 10 bases. The trim removed 2 bases at V and 7 bases at J, leaving 8 bases unmatched. CDR1 and CDR2 from the germline V gene are DFQATT and SNEGSKA (reference sequence). There are 15 residues in the CDR3. CDR3 in DNA: TGCAGTGCTAGAAAAACTAGCGGGATCTATAATGAGCAGTTCTTC. Its protein product is CSARKTSGIYNEQFF.

This clonotype was recorded many times. The chain employs TRBV28 and TRBJ2-7; no clear D gene. Germline assignment: CDR1 MDHEN and CDR2 SYDVKM. This CDR3 region has 12 residues. V was shortened by 8 bases and J by 4 bases, with 12 bases between the two germline ends. DNA of the CDR3: TGTGCCAGCTACGGAATGGGGTACGAGCAGTACTTC. Amino acid sequence: CASYGMGYEQYF.

V is TRBV2 and J is TRBJ2-3; D is tentatively TRBD1 or TRBD2 (6 bases each). With 6 bases removed from V and 6 bases from J, the gap between germline ends came to 19 bases. The CDR3 runs to 15 residues. Per the germline V gene, CDR1 is SNHLY and CDR2 is FYNNEI. For the CDR3, the DNA is TGTGCCAGCAGCGTAGGGGGGCGGCCGATGGATACGCAGTATTTT. Amino acid sequence: CASSVGGRPMDTQYF.

This clonotype was counted a few times. The chain recombines TRBV20-1 with TRBJ2-5; 14 nucleotides match TRBD2. Germline V gene data show CDR1 as DFQATT and CDR2 as SNEGSKA (reference sequence). There are 16 residues in the CDR3. V was clipped by 4 bases and J by 2 bases; unmatched bases: 6. The CDR3 region is CSAMGTSGSSQETQYF. The CDR3 DNA follows: TGCAGTGCTATGGGGACTAGCGGGAGCTCACAAGAGACCCAGTACTTC.

This clonotype was seen more than once but under ten times. The V gene is TRBV20-1, the J gene TRBJ2-7; TRBD2 agrees at 8 bases. The junction had 4 bases not matched to a gene; V was cut back by 3 bases and J by 0 bases. The germline V gene has CDR1 DFQATT and CDR2 SNEGSKA (reference sequence). The CDR3 is 14 amino acids. CDR3 nucleotide sequence: TGCAGTGCTAGGAGTAGCGGGACCTCCTACGAGCAGTACTTC. This encodes CSARSSGTSYEQYF.

The sample holds many counts of this clonotype. V gene TRBV3-1 combines with J gene TRBJ2-7, with 8 bases identical to TRBD2. The CDR3 consists of 14 residues. The trim removed 3 bases at V and 2 bases at J, leaving 3 bases unmatched. Germline CDR1 and CDR2: LGHDT and YNNKEL (reference sequence). Written as DNA, the CDR3 is TGTGCCAGCAGCCACGGCGGGAGGACCTACGAGCAGTACTTC. It encodes CASSHGGRTYEQYF.

This clonotype was seen many times. The chain has TRBV2 and TRBJ2-1, with 10 nucleotides matching TRBD2. CDR1 and CDR2 from the germline V gene are SNHLY and FYNNEI. The CDR3 has 16 amino acids. V gave up 3 bases and J gave up 6 bases; unmatched junction bases: 8. The CDR3 sequence: CASSDGTSEGSNEQFF. CDR3 DNA: TGTGCCAGCAGTGATGGGACTAGCGAGGGGAGCAATGAGCAGTTCTTC.

A remark on this clonotype: A clone one base away is much larger, so this may be a read error. The rearrangement joins TRBV20-1 to TRBJ1-1; possible D gene TRBD1, 6 bases. Trimming stripped 3 bases from V and 6 bases from J, with 17 bases between. The V gene's germline CDR1 is DFQATT and CDR2 SNEGSKA (reference sequence). This CDR3 region has 14 residues. CDR3 sequence: CSASFTGLEAEAFF. The CDR3 nucleotides read TGCAGTGCTAGTTTTACAGGGCTCGAGGCTGAAGCTTTCTTT.

On this clonotype: The CDR3 end shows no conserved phenylalanine or tryptophan, and so a read error is likely. V is TRBV27 and J is TRBJ2-7; TRBD2 matches at 7 bases. Germline trimming cut 6 bases from V and 3 bases from J; bases unmatched to any gene: 11. Germline V gene sequence: CDR1 MNHEY, CDR2 SMNVEV (reference sequence). The CDR3 is 15 residues long. CDR3 DNA sequence: TGTGCCAGCAGGGGAAGGGAGGGCCGGGACTACGAGCAGTACCTC. This translates into CASRGREGRDYEQYL.

This clonotype was picked up a small number of times. The V call is TRBV30, the J call TRBJ1-2, with a tentative D call TRBD1 (5 bases). V lost 3 bases and J lost 5, with 13 bases in between. This CDR3 has 13 amino acids. CDR1 is GTSNPN and CDR2 is SVGIG in the germline V gene (reference sequence). CDR3 region: CAWRTDQGYGYTF. CDR3 sequence (DNA): TGTGCCTGGAGGACAGACCAGGGTTATGGCTACACCTTC.

This chain connects TRBV30 to TRBJ2-7, with TRBD2 identical over 10 bases. CDR1 and CDR2 (germline): GTSNPN, SVGIG (reference sequence). Trimming cost V 4 bases and J 1 base; bases outside gene matches: 4. This CDR3 is built from 14 residues. The CDR3 DNA sequence: TGTGCCTGGAACTCACTAGCGGGGTCCTACGAGCAGTACTTC. Its translation is CAWNSLAGSYEQYF.

The chain combines TRBV12-3 or TRBV12-4 with TRBJ2-7; D remains ambiguous. Trimming stripped 5 bases from V and 2 bases from J, with 10 bases between. The CDR3 extends over 13 amino acids. The CDR3: CASSHGLAYEQYF. The CDR3 bases are TGTGCCAGCAGTCACGGATTGGCCTACGAGCAGTACTTC.

This clonotype was detected only a few times. The genes are TRBV7-8 and TRBJ1-3, with D uncertain. V lost 5 bases to trimming and J lost 0 bases, with 20 bases between them. CDR1 and CDR2 from the germline V gene are SGHVS and FQNEAQ. This CDR3 comprises 18 residues. The CDR3 is CASSTPASKAYSGNTIYF. For the CDR3, the DNA is TGTGCCAGCAGCACACCAGCCTCAAAGGCTTACTCTGGAAACACCATATATTTT.

This clonotype has at least ten counts. The V gene is TRBV5-1, the J gene TRBJ1-1, with D perhaps matching TRBD1 (6 bases). V was trimmed by 0 bases and J by 1 base, leaving 7 bases between them. This CDR3 region has 14 residues. Germline loops: CDR1 SGHRS, CDR2 YFSETQ. CDR3 sequence: CASSLAGENTEAFF. Here the CDR3 DNA reads TGCGCCAGCAGCTTGGCAGGGGAGAACACTGAAGCTTTCTTT.

In its sample, this clonotype was seen many times. The rearrangement joins TRBV11-3 to TRBJ2-3, with TRBD1 identical over 7 bases. V lost 1 base to trimming and J lost 1 base; unmatched junction nucleotides: 5. The V gene's germline CDR1 is SGHNT and CDR2 YENEEA. The CDR3 length is 16 residues. CDR3 coding DNA: TGTGCCAGCAGCTTAGTTGGGCAGGGGGGCACAGATACGCAGTATTTT. Its translation: CASSLVGQGGTDTQYF.

For this clonotype: This may arise from a read error, as a much more abundant clone is one base away. This chain links TRBV4-1 with TRBJ2-7, with 12 bases that match TRBD2. The junction had 0 bases not matched to a gene; V was cut back by 0 bases and J by 3 bases. Germline V gene lookup returns CDR1 MGHRA and CDR2 YSYEKL. The CDR3 is made up of 15 amino acids. The CDR3 coding sequence is TGCGCCAGCAGCCAAGAGACTAGCGGGAGCTACGAGCAGTACTTC. Translating it yields CASSQETSGSYEQYF.

The chain joins TRBV5-4 to TRBJ2-2, with TRBD1 matching over 11 bases. J was trimmed by 4 bases and V by 4 bases; bases with no gene match: 9. This CDR3 contains 17 residues. The V gene's germline CDR1 is SGHNT and CDR2 YYREEE (reference sequence). The CDR3 DNA follows: TGTGCCAGCAGCACACCCGGACAGGGGGCCTCCACCGGGGAGCTGTTTTTT. Its protein product is CASSTPGQGASTGELFF.

This clonotype came up many times. The rearrangement links TRBV18 to TRBJ1-4; D may be TRBD1 (6 bases). The germline V gene has CDR1 KGHSH and CDR2 LQKENI. Trimming stripped 4 bases from V and 8 bases from J, with 8 bases between. This CDR3 contains 12 residues. CDR3 amino acids: CASSQDREKLFF. The DNA of the CDR3 is TGTGCCAGCTCACAAGACAGGGAAAAACTGTTTTTT.

This clonotype has more than one count but fewer than ten. The chain is built from TRBV9 and TRBJ2-3; no clear D gene. V lost 2 bases, J lost 2 bases, and 12 bases lay in between. CDR1 SGDLS and CDR2 YYNGEE come from the germline V gene. CDR3 length: 15 residues. DNA for the CDR3: TGTGCCAGCAGCGTGGGGTTGTCTATCACAGATACGCAGTATTTT. It codes for CASSVGLSITDTQYF.

This clonotype was seen at least ten times. V gene TRBV28 combines with J gene TRBJ2-5; TRBD2 aligns across 7 bases. The CDR3 runs 14 residues. V trimming: 6 bases; J trimming: 1 base; junction bases outside the gene matches: 5. The germline gives CDR1 MDHEN, CDR2 SYDVKM. The CDR3, as DNA: TGTGCCAGCAGGCCCCCGGGAGGCCAAGAGACCCAGTACTTC. It yields the protein CASRPPGGQETQYF.

This clonotype was detected ten times or more. V usage is TRBV29-1 and J usage is TRBJ2-1, with TRBD1 identical over 9 bases. The germline gives CDR1 SQVTM, CDR2 ANQGSEA. The CDR3 is 13 amino acids. Trimming cost V 6 bases and J 5 bases; bases outside gene matches: 5. The CDR3 is CSVRQGGDNEQFF. In DNA form, the CDR3 reads TGCAGCGTCAGACAGGGGGGCGACAATGAGCAGTTCTTC.